A few counts support the clone carrying this T cell receptor (beta chain). The sample comes from a study of Graves' ophthalmopathy and Graves' hyperthyroidism. RNA transcripts provided the template for amplifying TCR beta CDR3 regions. HTBI primers were used in a first-round RT-PCR, which preceded a second-round multiplex PCR. MiXCR was run by TCRdb on the multiplex PCR reads, yielding one entry per CDR3 protein. The sample records 15,000 to 20,000 distinct CDR3 sequences, 46% being singletons. V lost 8 bases, J lost 6 bases, and 13 bases lay in between. Germline V gives CDR1 MNHEY, CDR2 SVGAGI. This CDR3 has 13 residues.

This TCR was sampled from a woman aged 40-49 years with stable Graves' hyperthyroidism. The chain is built from TRBV6-5 and TRBJ1-4, with D tentatively TRBD1 (5 bases). The source material was peripheral blood. Here the CDR3 reads CASQGVNDEKLFF. CDR3 DNA sequence: TGTGCCAGCCAAGGGGTCAACGATGAAAAACTGTTTTTT.